One TCR beta chain is described in this entry. Its antigen specificity is not known. Within one base of it there is no much larger clone, and no base qualities were kept. This specimen belongs to a study of blood T cell repertoires in COVID-19 (dated by TCRdb to about 2020). Study-level background: The collaborator samples originated in the United States, Italy and Spain and spanned the acute and convalescent phases of COVID-19. Deeply sampled blood TCRbeta repertoires from subjects exposed to, actively infected with, or recovered from COVID-19 were included in the dataset. The repertoires were made available in a free public database intended to serve as a resource for research on the immune response to SARS-CoV-2. The prospective study material was composed of cDNA or gDNA derived from T cells, B-cell-depleted T cells, or PBMCs. The sample metadata nearly always contained a de-identified subject ID, COVID-19 status, age in years and sex. Where HLA class I and class II types were available, the types were taken from metadata supplied by the sample provider, not from assay-based typing. The samples were drawn from two sources: the first 160 participants of the ongoing ImmuneRACE study, and over 1,000 subjects contributed by 6 global collaborators. General study outcomes and caveats: The quantity of clinical and demographic metadata differed by source and by participant and was supplied without curation.

The immunoSEQ Assay, a bias-controlled multiplex PCR, was used to amplify TCRbeta CDR3 regions from genomic DNA. In the authors' own workflow: Nucleated cell counts per sample were estimated from amplification of reference gene primers within the assay. Sequence reads were collapsed and filtered to measure the absolute abundance of every unique TCRbeta CDR3 rearrangement. For each sample, productive Simpson clonality was calculated as the square root of Simpson's diversity index over productive rearrangements. Not all clones reach the TCRdb copy of this immuneACCESS table, which keeps in-frame sequences only. Checked studies attribute under half of the gap to unresolved V genes and leave the rest unexplained. The DNA was the basis for D and trimming; V, J and clone size are from that table. For this sample the table gives around 200,000 clones, of which roughly 90% were detected only once. The ten largest clones represent about 4% of the sample.

Germline trimming: 7 bases from V, 4 bases from J; junction bases outside gene matches: 6. Reading the germline V gene gives CDR1 WSHSY and CDR2 SAAADI. Measured from the cysteine to the phenylalanine, the CDR3 is 13 residues long. The read is trimmed to its CDR3 DNA, 39 bases read in frame from base 1. Participants in the prospective study were aged about 18 to 100 years, lived in approximately 26 United States geographic areas, and enrolled through a virtual design. In the prospective study, participants were assigned to cohorts based on the clinical history participants reported in a screening survey and a study questionnaire. Exposed participants had been in contact, within 2 weeks of entering the study, with a person who had a PCR-confirmed or clinician-diagnosed case of COVID-19. Each participant in the prospective study had whole blood, serum and a nasopharyngeal or oropharyngeal swab collected by mobile phlebotomists. Additional blood draws and questionnaires over an approximately two-month period could optionally be provided by prospective study participants. Before DNA extraction, prospective study blood samples were shipped either frozen or at room temperature.

This receptor chain uses TRBV10-2 and TRBJ2-5; 7 bases in the middle match TRBD1. The specimen was PBMCs or T cells enriched from blood (not recorded which). The sequence came from a woman aged 25 to 39 who had been exposed to COVID-19. The CDR3 protein: CASTDREGETQYF. The sequenced DNA is TGCGCCAGCACTGACAGGGAAGGAGAGACCCAGTACTTC.